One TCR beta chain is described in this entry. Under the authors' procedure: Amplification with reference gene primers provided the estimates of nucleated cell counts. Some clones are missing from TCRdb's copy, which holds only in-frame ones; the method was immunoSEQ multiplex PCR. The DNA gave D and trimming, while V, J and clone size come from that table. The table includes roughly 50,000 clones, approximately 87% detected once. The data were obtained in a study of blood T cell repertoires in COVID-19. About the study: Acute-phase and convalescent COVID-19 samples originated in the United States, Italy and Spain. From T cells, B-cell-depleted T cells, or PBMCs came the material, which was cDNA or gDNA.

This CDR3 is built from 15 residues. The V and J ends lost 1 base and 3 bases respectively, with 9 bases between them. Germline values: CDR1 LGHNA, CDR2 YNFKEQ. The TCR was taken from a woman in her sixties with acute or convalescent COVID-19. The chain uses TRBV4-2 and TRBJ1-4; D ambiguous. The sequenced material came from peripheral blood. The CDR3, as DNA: TGTGCCAGCAGCCAAGCGGTCGCTTCTAATGAAAAACTGTTTTTT. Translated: CASSQAVASNEKLFF.